This TCR beta chain was sequenced during a study (dated by TCRdb to 2016 to 2018). This clonotype was seen repeatedly, ten times or more. The clone's antigen remains unknown. Base quality data are lacking; no much larger clone is found one base away. The library relied on RT-PCR. The instrument was an Illumina MiSeq. TCRdb redid the processing of the public reads, applying fastp at Q25 and MiXCR, and retained in-frame beta chains. Rows matching on CDR3 protein sequence are summarized as one entry with the most common DNA and genes. The sample table contains more than 550,000 distinct CDR3 sequences; only one count was recorded for 13% to 15% of them. 3.6% of the sample is taken by the ten largest. V is pared back by 4 bases and J by 4 bases, with 14 bases lying between the germline termini. The CDR3 numbers 14 residues from cysteine through phenylalanine. Only the CDR3 DNA stays, 42 bases, in frame from base 1. Reading the germline V gene gives CDR1 SQVTM and CDR2 ANQGSEA.

The chain uses TRBV29-1 and TRBJ2-1; TRBD1 is possibly the D segment (6 matching bases). The sequence was collected from a female donor in good health, serving as a healthy control. The material sequenced was memory CD4+ T cells from blood. The nucleotide sequence is TGCAGCGTTGGGGCAGGAAGGGGGTACAATGAGCAGTTCTTC. It encodes CSVGAGRGYNEQFF.